Listed below are T cell receptor beta chains from one sample, sequenced in a study of tumor-infiltrating lymphocytes in primary liver carcinoma. Via MiXCR, TCRdb re-called the multiplex PCR reads, giving one row per CDR3 protein. The sample lists about 310,000 distinct CDR3 sequences; 50% to 75% were seen once. Sequenced: peripheral blood. The receptors stem from a young woman with primary liver carcinoma and hepatitis B virus infection. The CDR3 runs from the conserved cysteine through the conserved F or W. The order of the fields is D gene, J gene, clone size, V gene, CDR3 protein, CDR3 DNA. D genes are given only for firm matches. Some rows mark clone size as missing; the rest say once, few, many or name a class of expanded clone.

NA | TRBJ2-5 | NA | TRBV11-1 | CASSSAREHIQETQYF | TGTGCCAGCAGCTCCGCCCGGGAACACATACAAGAGACCCAGTACTTC
NA | TRBJ1-1 | many | TRBV29-1 | CSVEFRGGHTEAFF | TGCAGCGTTGAGTTTAGGGGGGGGCACACTGAAGCTTTCTTT
NA | TRBJ2-3 | many | TRBV4-2 | CASSQVGADTQYF | TGTGCCAGCAGCCAAGTAGGCGCAGATACGCAGTATTTT
NA | TRBJ1-1 | NA | TRBV12-3/TRBV12-4 | CASSLQDHDTEAFF | TGTGCCAGCAGTCTTCAGGATCACGACACTGAAGCTTTCTTT
NA | TRBJ1-5 | NA | TRBV12-3/TRBV12-4 | CASTRGHSGQHF | TGTGCCAGCACCCGTGGACATAGCGGCCAGCATTTT
NA | TRBJ2-7 | NA | TRBV14 | CASSHRGSMYEQYF | TGTGCCAGCAGCCATCGGGGGAGCATGTACGAGCAGTACTTC
NA | TRBJ2-1 | NA | TRBV4-2 | CASSQGVSGLRSEQFF | TGTGCCAGCAGCCAAGGAGTTAGCGGACTCCGAAGTGAGCAGTTCTTC
TRBD2 | TRBJ2-7 | NA | TRBV6-5 | CASREGLASGYEQYF | TGTGCCAGCAGGGAGGGACTAGCGAGCGGGTACGAGCAGTACTTC
TRBD2 | TRBJ2-5 | few | TRBV6-2/TRBV6-3 | CASSYGLPGLDGETQYF | TGTGCCAGCAGTTATGGTCTCCCGGGACTAGATGGCGAGACCCAGTACTTC
NA | TRBJ2-2 | few | TRBV12-3/TRBV12-4 | CASSLMGNAGELFF | TGTGCCAGCAGTTTAATGGGAAATGCCGGGGAGCTGTTTTTT
TRBD1 | TRBJ2-5 | NA | TRBV11-2 | CANSPRFGTGGAKTQYF | TGTGCCAACAGCCCTCGTTTCGGGACAGGGGGCGCGAAGACCCAGTACTTC
TRBD1 | TRBJ1-2 | NA | TRBV6-1 | CATHTQGAKDYGYTF | TGTGCCACTCACACACAGGGGGCAAAGGATTATGGCTACACCTTC
NA | TRBJ2-6 | NA | TRBV29-1 | CSVGTGNSGVNVLTF | NA
TRBD2 | TRBJ2-1 | NA | TRBV10-3 | CAISDVTSGSNEQFF | TGTGCCATCAGTGACGTGACTAGCGGGAGTAATGAGCAGTTCTTC
NA | TRBJ2-5 | NA | TRBV6-5 | CASGYSVTTQTQYF | TGTGCCAGCGGTTACTCCGTGACAACGCAGACCCAGTACTTC
NA | TRBJ1-1 | few | TRBV6-2/TRBV6-3 | CAIRRGTEAFF | TGTGCCATTCGGCGGGGTACTGAAGCTTTCTTT
NA | TRBJ2-7 | NA | TRBV11-1 | CTSSNQGFGGEQYF | TGTACCAGCAGTAACCAGGGTTTCGGAGGGGAGCAGTACTTC
NA | TRBJ2-7 | NA | TRBV28 | CASSASPPANYEQYF | TGTGCCAGCAGTGCCTCGCCCCCCGCAAACTACGAGCAGTACTTC
NA | TRBJ2-7 | many | TRBV12-3/TRBV12-4 | CASSFGAYEQYF | TGTGCCAGCAGTTTCGGCGCCTACGAGCAGTACTTC
NA | TRBJ2-6 | NA | TRBV4-1 | CASSQVSWANVLAF | TGCGCCAGCAGCCAAGTATCCTGGGCCAACGTCCTGGCCTTC
NA | TRBJ2-7 | NA | TRBV7-9 | CAGSSRVYEQYF | TGTGCCGGCAGCAGCCGGGTCTACGAGCAGTACTTC
NA | TRBJ2-2 | NA | TRBV11-2 | CASNIAVLNTGELFF | TGTGCCAGCAACATTGCAGTTCTGAACACCGGGGAGCTGTTTTTT
TRBD2 | TRBJ2-5 | NA | TRBV12-3/TRBV12-4 | CANTISGREETQYF | TGTGCCAATACGATTAGCGGGAGGGAAGAGACCCAGTACTTC
TRBD2 | TRBJ2-7 | NA | TRBV29-1 | CSVRAGGVEEQYF | TGCAGCGTTCGAGCGGGAGGGGTGGAAGAGCAGTACTTC
NA | TRBJ2-5 | few | TRBV6-5 | CASSYDRSLQLGTQYF | TGTGCCAGCAGTTATGATCGCAGTTTGCAGTTAGGGACCCAGTACTTC
TRBD2 | TRBJ2-1 | few | TRBV13 | CASSLRSGGSDEQFF | TGTGCCAGCAGCTTACGGAGCGGGGGCTCCGATGAGCAGTTCTTC
NA | TRBJ2-3 | many | TRBV12-3/TRBV12-4 | CASSYPAGAADTQYF | TGTGCCAGCAGTTACCCTGCCGGGGCAGCCGATACGCAGTATTTT
TRBD1 | TRBJ2-7 | NA | TRBV28 | CASSSPTGAYEQYF | TGTGCCAGCAGTTCCCCGACAGGGGCATACGAGCAGTACTTC
NA | TRBJ1-6 | many | TRBV12-3/TRBV12-4 | CASSHNRGLNSPLHF | TGTGCCAGCAGCCATAACCGGGGGCTTAATTCACCCCTCCACTTT
TRBD2 | TRBJ2-2 | NA | TRBV6-5 | CASGRGGETGELFF | TGTGCCAGCGGGAGGGGAGGCGAGACCGGGGAGCTGTTTTTT
NA | TRBJ1-1 | NA | TRBV6-2/TRBV6-3 | CASSLEQNTEAFF | TGTGCCAGCAGTCTGGAACAGAACACTGAAGCTTTCTTT
NA | TRBJ2-5 | many | TRBV11-2 | CASSLGGTRQETQYF | TGTGCCAGCAGCTTAGGGGGGACTCGTCAAGAGACCCAGTACTTC